This TCR beta chain is from a study of cytomegalovirus exposure and HLA in healthy donors. Study summary: There were approximately 400 genotyped donors. Of these, 81% fell in the genetic ancestry cluster associated with self-reported Caucasian donors.

Worth noting for this clone: Its antigen is currently unknown.

Study-level points and caveats: The classifier reportedly diagnosed cytomegalovirus status with high specificity and sensitivity.

The PCR ran on 60 Vbeta and 13 Jbeta primers. Libraries were prepared by immunoSEQ multiplex PCR; TCRdb keeps only in-frame clonotypes and omits some of them. Among 270,000 or so clones listed, 75% to 90% were seen once. Samples came from healthy bone marrow donors. Germline V lookup: CDR1 SGHRS, CDR2 YFSETQ. The CDR3 length is 16 residues. The V end lost 0 bases, the J end lost 3 bases, and 14 bases lay between the germline ends. The chain joins TRBV5-1 to TRBJ2-3, with D uncertain. This TCR came from a man in his forties or fifties in good health and CMV-seropositive. The source material was PBMCs. Here the CDR3 DNA reads TGCGCCAGCAGCTTGGAGGCGGAGAAACGTACAGATACGCAGTATTTT. It translates to CASSLEAEKRTDTQYF.